This T cell receptor (beta chain) was sequenced in a study of blood T cell repertoires in COVID-19. About the research overall: From T cells, B-cell-depleted T cells, or PBMCs came the material, which was cDNA or gDNA.

Participants spanned ages about 18 to 95 years and resided in around 25 US areas. Cohort allocation depended upon clinical history that participants reported. Among Cohort 3 donors, those recovered had two negative PCRs, clearance, or symptom resolution. Sequenced by immunoSEQ multiplex PCR; TCRdb stores in-frame clones only, minus some. The table includes more than 450,000 clones, roughly 90% detected once. Germline trimming cut 4 bases from V and 2 bases from J; bases unmatched to any gene: 4. The CDR3 sequence is 14 residues long. Germline V CDR1 and CDR2: SEHNR, FQNEAQ (reference sequence). This chain connects TRBV7-9 to TRBJ2-5, with 7 bases fitting TRBD1. Sequenced: PBMCs or T cells enriched from blood (not recorded which). The clonotype was recovered from a woman aged 18-35 years who had recovered from COVID-19. In nucleotides, the CDR3 is TGTGCCAGCAGCTCACCGACAGGGCAAGAGACCCAGTACTTC. Protein sequence: CASSSPTGQETQYF.